The 11 T cell receptor beta chains below all came from one sample that was sequenced in a study of TIL therapy for anti-PD-1-resistant metastatic lung cancer. Sequencing used immunoSEQ v3. Libraries were prepared by immunoSEQ multiplex PCR; TCRdb keeps only in-frame clonotypes and omits some of them. This table holds some 90,000 clones, about two thirds found once. Documented time point: pre-treatment sample, taken before nivolumab and TIL therapy. Most excised metastases sampled were pleural nodules or supraclavicular lymph nodes. Material: tumor tissue, obtained at baseline. These receptors all stem from a person aged 25-79 years with non-small cell lung cancer.

The V and J genes are TRBV6-2 or TRBV6-3 and TRBJ2-3, with 11 bases matching TRBD2. The germline V gene encodes CDR1 MNHEY and CDR2 SVGEGT. V was pared by 2 bases and J by 4 bases, with 11 bases of the junction left unmatched. This CDR3 region has 18 residues. The CDR3 sequence: CASSYQPELAGVADTQYF. As DNA, the CDR3 is TGTGCCAGCAGTTACCAACCAGAACTAGCGGGAGTAGCAGATACGCAGTATTTT.

V usage is TRBV19 and J usage is TRBJ2-2; TRBD2 agrees at 9 bases. The CDR3 consists of 15 residues. The junction had 5 bases not matched to a gene; V was cut back by 4 bases and J by 5 bases. CDR1 and CDR2 (germline): LNHDA, SQIVND (reference sequence). CDR3: CASSTSGIITGELFF. CDR3 DNA: TGTGCCAGTAGTACTAGCGGGATTATTACCGGGGAGCTGTTTTTT.

The chain carries TRBV27 and TRBJ1-1, with D unresolved. The CDR3 covers 11 residues. Per germline, CDR1 MNHEY and CDR2 SMNVEV (reference sequence). V was pared by 6 bases and J by 4 bases, with 6 bases between. The CDR3 nucleotides are TGTGCCAGCAGGGGAGGCACTGAAGCTTTCTTT. Protein: CASRGGTEAFF.

In the case of this clone: Other DNA sequences within the sample encode an identical CDR3. The rearrangement links TRBV15 to TRBJ2-5; D remains ambiguous. Trimming removed 1 base from V and 5 bases from J, with 8 bases in between. In germline, CDR1 is LNHNV, CDR2 YYDKDF (reference sequence). The CDR3 is 13 amino acids. DNA of the CDR3: TGTGCCACCAGCAGAGGGGTCGGGGAGACCCAGTACTTC. This sequence encodes CATSRGVGETQYF.

This clone was counted once. This sequence joins TRBV5-1 and TRBJ1-6; TRBD1 aligns across 9 bases. Germline loops: CDR1 SGHRS, CDR2 YFSETQ. This CDR3 has 16 residues. V trimming: 0 bases; J trimming: 8 bases; junction bases outside the gene matches: 6. CDR3 loop: CASSLDIQGAHSPLHF. The CDR3 DNA sequence: TGCGCCAGCAGCTTGGATATACAGGGGGCGCATTCACCCCTCCACTTT.

This clone is a singleton in its sample. This sequence joins TRBV6-2 or TRBV6-3 and TRBJ1-6; 8 nucleotides match TRBD1. Per germline, CDR1 MNHEY and CDR2 SVGEGT. V lost 5 bases, J lost 10 bases, and 7 bases stayed unmatched. This CDR3 has 14 residues. The CDR3 DNA is TGTGCCAGCAGTGGACAGGGTCGGGGATCACCCCTCCACTTT. Translated, it gives CASSGQGRGSPLHF.

The gene calls are TRBV6-5 and TRBJ2-1; D gene unclear. The V gene lost 5 bases and the J gene lost 0 bases, with 11 bases spanning the gap. The CDR3 covers 15 residues. Germline CDR1 and CDR2: MNHEY and SVGAGI. The CDR3 reads CASSPPKGSYNEQFF. CDR3 nucleotide sequence: TGTGCCAGCAGTCCGCCAAAAGGCTCCTACAATGAGCAGTTCTTC.

This chain uses TRBV28 with TRBJ2-1, with a tentative D call TRBD1 (5 bases). Per the germline V gene, CDR1 is MDHEN and CDR2 is SYDVKM. The CDR3 has 15 residues. With 3 bases removed from V and 9 bases from J, the gap between germline ends came to 18 bases. The CDR3: CASSLGRRIKVEQFF. CDR3 sequence (DNA): TGTGCCAGCAGTTTGGGGCGGCGAATTAAGGTTGAGCAGTTCTTC.

The gene calls are TRBV9 and TRBJ2-5; 14 nucleotides align to TRBD2. Germline CDR1 and CDR2: SGDLS and YYNGEE. Losses at the gene ends were 4 bases for V and 4 bases for J; bases not matched to a gene: 6. This CDR3 is built from 16 residues. CDR3 coding DNA: TGTGCCAGCAGCCCCCGACTAGCGGGGGGGGCAGAGACCCAGTACTTC. Protein: CASSPRLAGGAETQYF.

This clone occurred a few times. This rearrangement joins TRBV3-1 (or the pseudogene TRBV3-2) to TRBJ1-5, with D unclear. Germline CDR1 and CDR2: LGHDT and YNNKEL (reference sequence). Trimming left V 0 bases short and J 4 bases short, with 4 bases between. The CDR3 is 13 amino acids. The DNA of the CDR3 is TGTGCCAGCAGCCAAGATTGGAATCAGCCCCAGCATTTT. Encoded protein: CASSQDWNQPQHF.

The chain employs TRBV7-2 and TRBJ2-3; D is unclear. From germline, CDR1 is SGHTA and CDR2 FQGNSA. Trimming pared 1 base from V and 8 bases from J, leaving 10 bases between. The CDR3 contains 13 residues. DNA of the CDR3: TGTGCCAGCAGCTTAGAAAAGATTGGTACGCAGTATTTT. Protein: CASSLEKIGTQYF. The full variable domain, completed using reference TRBV7-2 and TRBJ2-3, is GAGVSQSPSNKVTEKGKDVELRCDPISGHTALYWYRQSLGQGLEFLIYFQGNSAPDKSGLPSDRFSAERTGGSVSTLTIQRTQQEDSAVYLCASSLEKIGTQYFGPGTRLTVL.